This TCR beta chain was found in a study of T cells in Graves' hyperthyroidism and ophthalmopathy. From germline, CDR1 is LGHDT and CDR2 YNNKEL (reference sequence). The V gene end was trimmed by 0 bases and the J gene end by 6 bases; junction bases not matched to a gene: 5. This CDR3 has 17 residues. Template material for amplifying TCR beta CDR3 regions consisted of RNA transcripts. HTBI primers were the set used in a first-round RT-PCR of the TCR CDR3. TCRdb re-called the multiplex PCR reads through MiXCR, storing one row per CDR3 protein. The top ten hold roughly 10% of the sample, which has roughly 500,000 distinct CDR3 sequences, less than 25% seen once. Extraction of PBMCs used approximately 10 ml of fresh peripheral blood. The table lists this clonotype with a few counts.

The J gene is TRBJ2-2, the V gene TRBV3-1; 12 bases align to TRBD2. The source is a woman in her twenties or thirties with Graves' ophthalmopathy. The sequencing input was blood. In nucleotides, the CDR3 is TGTGCCAGCAGCCAAGAGGCTAGCGGGGGGGCTGCCGGGGAGCTGTTTTTT. Its translation is CASSQEASGGAAGELFF.